This T cell receptor beta chain was documented in a study of T cells expressing NK-cell markers. Study context: In sorted CD3+CD56+NKG2C+, CD3+CD56+NKG2C- and CD3+CD56-NKG2C+ T cells, TCR beta repertoires were obtained.

This CDR3 contains 14 residues. The V gene's germline CDR1 is ENHRY and CDR2 SYGVKD. From its re-call of the 5' RACE reads, TCRdb lists each CDR3 protein once, without DNA. The sample includes roughly 450,000 distinct CDR3 sequences. Sequences were obtained from blood T cells: a sorted CD56 or NKG2C T cell subset, CD4+ or CD8+ T cells, or bulk PBMC T cells (not recorded which). This rearrangement joins TRBV10-3 to TRBJ1-4; the TRBD1 assignment by TCRdb is unverifiable without DNA. The clonotype originates from a woman aged 50 to 60 in good health. CDR3 residues: CAISEGRGSEKLFF.